The 3 T cell receptor beta chains below were found in one sample sequenced in a study of T cell changes during pregnancy in multiple sclerosis. Profiled with immunoSEQ multiplex PCR; TCRdb holds only in-frame clones, not every one. The sample has tens of thousands of clones, approximately 88% seen once. Material: CD4+ T cells from peripheral blood mononuclear cells, obtained in the first trimester of pregnancy. These receptors were collected from a female donor with multiple sclerosis, enrolled in a pregnancy study.

V and J are TRBV11-3 and TRBJ2-7, with TRBD1 matching over 9 bases. The germline V gene encodes CDR1 SGHNT and CDR2 YENEEA. The V gene end was trimmed by 5 bases and the J gene end by 2 bases; junction bases not matched to a gene: 7. The CDR3 is 15 residues long. CDR3 residues: CASSPGQGKTYEQYF. The CDR3 DNA follows: TGTGCCAGCAGCCCAGGACAGGGGAAGACCTACGAGCAGTACTTC.

The chain combines TRBV5-1 with TRBJ2-7; TRBD2 is a possible D gene (5 bases). There are 15 residues in the CDR3. Trimming stripped 4 bases from V and 1 base from J, with 15 bases between. Germline lookup yields CDR1 SGHRS and CDR2 YFSETQ. This chain's CDR3 is CASSPSLASSYEQYF. The CDR3, as DNA: TGCGCCAGCAGCCCCAGTTTAGCGAGTTCCTACGAGCAGTACTTC.

The chain employs TRBV14 and TRBJ1-2; D unclear. The germline V gene encodes CDR1 SGHDN and CDR2 FVKESK. The V end lost 1 base, the J end lost 1 base, and 13 bases lay between the germline ends. This CDR3 region has 16 residues. CDR3 loop: CASSQGIPSVNYGYTF. The DNA of the CDR3 is TGTGCCAGCAGCCAAGGAATACCGTCGGTTAACTATGGCTACACCTTC.